Listed below are T cell receptor beta chains from one sample, sequenced in a study of neoadjuvant anti-PD-1 for oral cavity cancer. The protocol was immunoSEQ multiplex PCR, while the TCRdb copy is restricted to in-frame clones and leaves out a portion. The profile shows about 72,000 clones, 70% to 90% of them singletons. This material consisted of PBMCs, taken after nivolumab (anti-PD-1) treatment. These receptors came from a person between 40 and 85 years old with oral cavity squamous cell carcinoma. The CDR3 runs from the conserved cysteine through the conserved F or W. Each record gives: J gene, V gene, D gene, clone size, CDR3 DNA, CDR3 protein. The D gene is left open where the match is weak. Not every row has a clone size; where given, it reads once, few, many or a size class.

J: TRBJ2-2; V: TRBV19; D: TRBD1; size: -; DNA: TGTGCCAGTAGTGTTGACAGGGGAACCGGGGAGCTGTTTTTT; CDR3: CASSVDRGTGELFF
J: TRBJ2-5; V: TRBV19; D: -; size: -; DNA: TGTGCCAGTAGTATAGGGGGCAGGGAGACCCAGTACTTC; CDR3: CASSIGGRETQYF
J: TRBJ1-2; V: TRBV5-1; D: -; size: -; DNA: TGCGCCAGCAGCCGAGATGGCACGCAATACTATGGCTACACCTTC; CDR3: CASSRDGTQYYGYTF
J: TRBJ2-1; V: TRBV5-1; D: -; size: -; DNA: TGCGCCAGCAGCTTATCCGACTACTCCTACAATGAGCAGTTCTTC; CDR3: CASSLSDYSYNEQFF
J: TRBJ2-3; V: TRBV10-1; D: -; size: -; DNA: TGCGCCAGCAGTGAGGGGGGGACCCCAGATACGCAGTATTTT; CDR3: CASSEGGTPDTQYF
J: TRBJ2-7; V: TRBV7-3; D: TRBD1; size: -; DNA: TGTGCCAGCAGCTTCGACAGGGTCCACGAGCAGTACTTC; CDR3: CASSFDRVHEQYF
J: TRBJ2-6; V: TRBV30; D: TRBD2; size: -; DNA: TGTGCCTGGGGGTCGCGGGGGGCGATCCCTGGGGCCAACGTCCTGACTTTC; CDR3: CAWGSRGAIPGANVLTF
J: TRBJ2-7; V: TRBV20-1; D: -; size: once; DNA: TGCAGTGCCAGGCCCCACCTCGAGCAGTACTTC; CDR3: CSARPHLEQYF
J: TRBJ1-3; V: TRBV6-6; D: -; size: -; DNA: TGTGCCAGCACCCTAAGCGGCTCTGGAAACACCATATATTTT; CDR3: CASTLSGSGNTIYF
J: TRBJ2-1; V: TRBV6-5; D: TRBD1; size: once; DNA: TGTGCCAGCAGCCCCGACAGGGGATCGTACAATGAGCAGTTCTTC; CDR3: CASSPDRGSYNEQFF
J: TRBJ2-7; V: TRBV5-1; D: TRBD2; size: -; DNA: TGCGCCAGCAGCGCGACTAGCGGGAGCCAGTACGAGCAGTACTTC; CDR3: CASSATSGSQYEQYF
J: TRBJ1-3; V: TRBV7-8; D: -; size: -; DNA: TGTGCCAGCAGCTCCGGACTGACCTCTGGAAACACCATATATTTT; CDR3: CASSSGLTSGNTIYF
J: TRBJ1-3; V: TRBV5-4; D: -; size: -; DNA: TGTGCCAGCAGCTTGGGGGTCGGGGCTGGAAACACCATATATTTT; CDR3: CASSLGVGAGNTIYF
J: TRBJ1-2; V: TRBV6-5; D: -; size: -; DNA: TGTGCCAGCAGTTCAGTACCTACCGGGGATGGCTACACCTTC; CDR3: CASSSVPTGDGYTF
J: TRBJ2-7; V: TRBV30; D: TRBD2; size: -; DNA: TGTGCCTGGAGAGAGGAGCGGGGCCACTACGAGCAGTACTTC; CDR3: CAWREERGHYEQYF
J: TRBJ1-2; V: TRBV18; D: TRBD1; size: -; DNA: TGTGCCAGCTCTGGACAGGGATTTTCCGGCTACACCTTC; CDR3: CASSGQGFSGYTF
J: TRBJ2-7; V: TRBV9; D: -; size: -; DNA: TGTGCCAGCACCTTGGGACCCGACGAACTACGGGAGCAGTACTTC; CDR3: CASTLGPDELREQYF
J: TRBJ2-3; V: TRBV30; D: -; size: -; DNA: TGTGCCTGGGGCAAATACACAGATACGCAGTATTTT; CDR3: CAWGKYTDTQYF
J: TRBJ2-5; V: TRBV7-2; D: -; size: -; DNA: TGTGCCAGCAGCTTAGTTGTGGGGACCCAAGAGACCCAGTACTTC; CDR3: CASSLVVGTQETQYF
J: TRBJ2-2; V: TRBV30; D: -; size: once; DNA: TGTGCCTGGAGGCCGGGGGTTAACACCGGGGAGCTGTTTTTT; CDR3: CAWRPGVNTGELFF
J: TRBJ2-5; V: TRBV6-1; D: -; size: -; DNA: TGTGCCAGCAGCTGGGGGGAGACCCAGTACTTC; CDR3: CASSWGETQYF
J: TRBJ2-2; V: TRBV25-1; D: -; size: -; DNA: TGTGCCAGCAGTGATGGGGAGCCCGGGGAGCTGTTTTTT; CDR3: CASSDGEPGELFF
J: TRBJ1-2; V: TRBV9; D: TRBD1; size: few; DNA: TGTGCCAGCAGCGTAGGGGAGTACAGGACAGGCTTATTCTATGGCTACACCTTC; CDR3: CASSVGEYRTGLFYGYTF
J: TRBJ2-2; V: TRBV2; D: -; size: -; DNA: TGTGCCAGCAAAGAGATCGGGACCGGGGAGCTGTTTTTT; CDR3: CASKEIGTGELFF
J: TRBJ2-5; V: TRBV7-3; D: -; size: -; DNA: TGTGCCAGCAGCTTGGGCATCCAAGAGACCCAGTACTTC; CDR3: CASSLGIQETQYF
J: TRBJ2-7; V: TRBV27; D: -; size: -; DNA: TGTGCCAGCAGTTTAAAGACAGGAACTGACGAGCAGTACTTC; CDR3: CASSLKTGTDEQYF
J: TRBJ2-1; V: TRBV15; D: TRBD1; size: -; DNA: TGTGCCACCAGCAGAGATTGGAGGACAGGGGGCTTCTTC; CDR3: CATSRDWRTGGFF
J: TRBJ2-5; V: TRBV5-1; D: TRBD1; size: few; DNA: TGCGCCAGCAGCGTGGGGACAGGGGACCAAGAGACCCAGTACTTC; CDR3: CASSVGTGDQETQYF
J: TRBJ2-3; V: TRBV19; D: -; size: -; DNA: TGTGCCAGTAGCAGGGACAAAATCACAGATACGCAGTATTTT; CDR3: CASSRDKITDTQYF
J: TRBJ1-3; V: TRBV6-6; D: -; size: -; DNA: TGTGCCAGCAGTTACGTTCAGGGCATAACTGGAAACACCATATATTTT; CDR3: CASSYVQGITGNTIYF
J: TRBJ1-4; V: TRBV7-8; D: -; size: -; DNA: TGTGCCAGCAGCTTAGGAGTGGTTGAAAAACTGTTTTTT; CDR3: CASSLGVVEKLFF
J: TRBJ2-4; V: TRBV6-7; D: -; size: -; DNA: TGTGCCAGCAGTTACTCCGGGGTAATACTAGCCAAAAACATTCAGTACTTC; CDR3: CASSYSGVILAKNIQYF
J: TRBJ2-5; V: TRBV2; D: TRBD2; size: once; DNA: TGTGCCAGCAGTGAAGCGGGCGGGAGTGGGCCGGAGACCCAGTACTTC; CDR3: CASSEAGGSGPETQYF
J: TRBJ2-2; V: TRBV10-3; D: TRBD1; size: -; DNA: TGTGCCATCAGTGAGGCGAGGGACAGCAACACCGGGGAGCTGTTTTTT; CDR3: CAISEARDSNTGELFF
J: TRBJ1-1; V: TRBV5-1; D: -; size: -; DNA: TGCGCCAGCAGCTTGGATTCAGGGAACACTGAAGCTTTCTTT; CDR3: CASSLDSGNTEAFF
J: TRBJ2-1; V: TRBV5-1; D: -; size: once; DNA: TGCGCCAGCAGCCCGGACTCCTTTCGCAATGAGCAGTTCTTC; CDR3: CASSPDSFRNEQFF
J: TRBJ1-3; V: TRBV30; D: -; size: -; DNA: TGTGCCTGGAGTGGGTTGTTTAGGACACCCGCTGGAAACACCATATATTTT; CDR3: CAWSGLFRTPAGNTIYF
J: TRBJ2-7; V: TRBV28; D: -; size: -; DNA: TGTGCCAGCAGTTTGTTAACAGTCGGCGAGCAGTACTTC; CDR3: CASSLLTVGEQYF
J: TRBJ1-1; V: TRBV6-5; D: -; size: -; DNA: TGTGCCAGCAGTTACGTAGGGTATGGCGGCACTGAAGCTTTCTTT; CDR3: CASSYVGYGGTEAFF
J: TRBJ1-2; V: TRBV5-6; D: -; size: -; DNA: TGTGCCAGCAGCCCGGGCCTGGGGTATGGCTACACCTTC; CDR3: CASSPGLGYGYTF
J: TRBJ2-7; V: TRBV2; D: -; size: -; DNA: TGTGCCAGCAGTGAACGTGTGACAGCGTCACCTCTCGGCGAGCAGTACTTC; CDR3: CASSERVTASPLGEQYF
J: TRBJ1-1; V: TRBV4-1; D: -; size: once; DNA: TGCGCCAGCAGCCAAGATAAAGGGGGCACTGAAGCTTTCTTT; CDR3: CASSQDKGGTEAFF
J: TRBJ2-5; V: TRBV7-8; D: TRBD2; size: -; DNA: TGTGCCAGCAGCATCAGTGGACTAGCGAGTACCCAGTACTTC; CDR3: CASSISGLASTQYF